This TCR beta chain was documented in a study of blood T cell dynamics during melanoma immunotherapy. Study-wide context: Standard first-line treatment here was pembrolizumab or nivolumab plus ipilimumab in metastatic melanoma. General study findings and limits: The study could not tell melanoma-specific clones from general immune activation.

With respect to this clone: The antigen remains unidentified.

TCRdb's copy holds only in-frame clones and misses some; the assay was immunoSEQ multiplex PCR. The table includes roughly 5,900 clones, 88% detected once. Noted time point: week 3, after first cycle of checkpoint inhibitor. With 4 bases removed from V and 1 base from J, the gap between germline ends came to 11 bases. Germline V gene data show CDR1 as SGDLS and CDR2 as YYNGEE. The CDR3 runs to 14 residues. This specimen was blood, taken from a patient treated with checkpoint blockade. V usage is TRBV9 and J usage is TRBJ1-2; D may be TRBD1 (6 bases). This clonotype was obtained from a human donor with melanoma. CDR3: CASSLSRGNYGYTF. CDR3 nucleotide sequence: TGTGCCAGCAGCCTCTCCAGGGGTAACTATGGCTACACCTTC.